This T cell receptor (beta chain) was sequenced in a study of blood T cell repertoires in COVID-19. Sequencing used immunoSEQ multiplex PCR; TCRdb keeps in-frame clones, though not all of them. The sample lists 100,000 to 150,000 clones, over 70% occurring once. This CDR3 is 13 amino acids long. CDR1 and CDR2 from the germline V gene are SGDLS and YYNGEE. Trimming removed 4 bases at V and 0 bases at J, with 8 bases between. The specimen was peripheral blood. This clonotype was sampled from a woman aged 45-59 years with acute or convalescent COVID-19. The rearrangement joins TRBV9 to TRBJ2-7; D call uncertain. CDR3 coding DNA: TGTGCCAGCAGCCAACTCGGCTCCTACGAGCAGTACTTC. Its translation is CASSQLGSYEQYF.